Presented here are 5 T cell receptor beta chains from one specimen sequenced in a study of Tregs in tolerant kidney transplant recipients. Data came from immunoSEQ multiplex PCR; TCRdb stores just in-frame clones and leaves some out. The sample contains 90,000 or so clones, 90% to 95% of which appear only once. The sequencing input was CD8+ T cells from blood. These TCRs come from a human donor in good health.

This clone occurred many times. The rearrangement joins TRBV6-1 to TRBJ2-7, with 10 nucleotides matching TRBD2. Germline CDR1 and CDR2: MNHNS and SASEGT. The V segment lost 1 base and the J segment 0 bases; nucleotides outside the gene matches: 0. This CDR3 has 15 amino acids. The CDR3 DNA is TGTGCCAGCAGTGAAGGGACTAGCGGCTCCTACGAGCAGTACTTC. This encodes CASSEGTSGSYEQYF.

As concerns this clone: Other DNA sequences in this specimen translate into the identical CDR3. This chain joins TRBV27 and TRBJ1-2; the D is unclear. The CDR3 contains 13 residues. Germline CDR1 and CDR2: MNHEY and SMNVEV (reference sequence). The V end was cut by 0 bases, the J end by 2 bases, with 4 bases between. Written as DNA, the CDR3 is TGTGCCAGCAGTTTATCGGGAAACTATGGCTACACCTTC. Protein: CASSLSGNYGYTF.

This chain links TRBV4-1 with TRBJ2-3; TRBD1 aligns across 11 bases. The germline gives CDR1 MGHRA, CDR2 YSYEKL. V dropped 5 bases and J dropped 6; count of bases not matched to a gene: 4. The CDR3 contains 14 residues. This chain's CDR3 is CASSSGTGGDTQYF. DNA of the CDR3: TGCGCCAGCAGCTCCGGGACAGGGGGTGATACGCAGTATTTT.

This chain connects TRBV14 to TRBJ2-1; a weak D match, TRBD2 (6 bases). V lost 5 bases, J lost 6 bases, and 11 bases lay in between. The CDR3 covers 13 residues. Germline values: CDR1 SGHDN, CDR2 FVKESK. The CDR3 coding sequence is TGTGCCAGCAGCTTGACTAGTTTCAATGAGCAGTTCTTC. Its translation is CASSLTSFNEQFF.

J is TRBJ1-3 and V is TRBV14, with D perhaps matching TRBD1 (5 bases). The ends were cut back, 4 bases at V and 0 bases at J, with 13 bases in the middle. Germline CDR1 SGHDN, CDR2 FVKESK. There are 16 residues in the CDR3. CDR3 residues: CASSLTGLFSGNTIYF. The CDR3 region has the DNA TGTGCCAGCAGCCTTACAGGTCTCTTCTCTGGAAACACCATATATTTT.